One and the same sample provided the 5 T cell receptor beta chains below, sequenced in a study of blood T cell repertoires in COVID-19. Assay: immunoSEQ multiplex PCR; the TCRdb copy retains only in-frame clones and omits some. The sample has fewer than 400,000 clones, approximately 88% seen once; the top ten hold about 5%. Material: PBMCs or T cells enriched from blood (not recorded which). The receptors derive from a man aged 60-69 years who had recovered from COVID-19.

This chain links TRBV19 with TRBJ1-4, with TRBD1 as a possible D gene (6 bases). Germline CDR1 and CDR2: LNHDA and SQIVND (reference sequence). Trimming pared 5 bases from V and 0 bases from J, leaving 13 bases between. This CDR3 has 16 amino acids. The CDR3 loop reads CASSPRTGTTNEKLFF. The CDR3 bases are TGTGCCAGTAGTCCCCGTACAGGGACAACTAATGAAAAACTGTTTTTT.

Concerning this clone: Additional DNA sequences in this sample encode the identical CDR3. This chain uses TRBV4-2 with TRBJ1-1, with D tentatively TRBD1 (6 bases). Germline values: CDR1 LGHNA, CDR2 YNFKEQ. The V end lost 0 bases, the J end lost 1 base, and 12 bases lay between the germline ends. The CDR3 runs 16 residues. This CDR3 reads CASSQEGGQGNTEAFF. CDR3 DNA: TGTGCCAGCAGCCAAGAGGGGGGGCAGGGGAACACTGAAGCTTTCTTT.

The rearrangement links TRBV12-3 or TRBV12-4 to TRBJ1-1, with D possibly matching TRBD1 (5 bases). Trimming took off 8 bases at V and 1 base at J, with 11 bases between the two ends. The CDR3 runs to 13 residues. This CDR3 reads CASRDQGNTEAFF. DNA of the CDR3: TGTGCCAGCCGAGACCAGGGGAACACTGAAGCTTTCTTT.

The chain uses TRBV28 and TRBJ2-4, with 7 nucleotides matching TRBD1. V was pared by 5 bases and J by 2 bases, with 6 bases of the junction left unmatched. The germline CDR1 and CDR2 sequences are MDHEN and SYDVKM. This CDR3 contains 15 residues. The CDR3 coding sequence is TGTGCCAGCAGTCCCTCGGACAGGCCCAAAAACATTCAGTACTTC. It codes for CASSPSDRPKNIQYF.

As DNA, the CDR3 is TGTGCCCGACTGGTGCTAGCTAATGAAAAACTGTTTTTT. Protein sequence: CARLVLANEKLFF. This sequence joins TRBV9 and TRBJ1-4; no reliable D call. CDR3 length: 13 residues. Germline assignment: CDR1 SGDLS and CDR2 YYNGEE. Trimming shortened V by 10 bases and J by 3 bases, and 13 bases separated the two germline ends.